The rows below give T cell receptor beta chains drawn from one sample of a study of tumor-infiltrating lymphocytes in localized non-small cell lung cancer. Some clones are missing from TCRdb's copy, which holds only in-frame ones; the method was immunoSEQ multiplex PCR. Of 20,000 to 25,000 clones listed, roughly 80% were seen once; the top ten hold about 3.6%. Sequences were obtained from lung tumor tissue. The receptor source for this set is a human donor with non-small cell lung cancer. The CDR3 runs from the conserved cysteine through the conserved F or W. D genes are given only for firm matches.

D: NA
J: TRBJ2-7
V: TRBV5-1
CDR3: CASSFDHEQYF

D: NA
J: TRBJ2-5
V: TRBV11-2
CDR3: CASSPWTVRETQYF

D: NA
J: TRBJ1-2
V: TRBV4-1
CDR3: CASSQAPTEDGYTF

D: TRBD1
J: TRBJ1-2
V: TRBV10-3
CDR3: CAISESGQGYYGYTF

D: NA
J: TRBJ1-5
V: TRBV6-6
CDR3: CASSSFTGDSNQPQHF

D: NA
J: TRBJ1-3
V: TRBV5-1
CDR3: CASSLEFGNTIYF

D: NA
J: TRBJ2-3
V: TRBV14
CDR3: CASSQDYGTDTQYF

D: NA
J: TRBJ1-5
V: TRBV10-2
CDR3: CASSGLNQPQHF

D: TRBD2
J: TRBJ2-5
V: TRBV5-1
CDR3: CASSLAPAAGLAGGYETQYF

D: TRBD1
J: TRBJ2-7
V: TRBV9
CDR3: CASGGTGGRDEQYF

D: NA
J: TRBJ1-2
V: TRBV18
CDR3: CASSPPITTGYTF

D: NA
J: TRBJ2-1
V: TRBV18
CDR3: CASSPTTGSYNEQFF

D: TRBD2
J: TRBJ2-1
V: TRBV19
CDR3: CASSRREGGTPYNEQFF

D: NA
J: TRBJ1-2
V: TRBV6-1
CDR3: CASSPGGLLNYGYTF

D: NA
J: TRBJ1-1
V: TRBV5-6
CDR3: CASSLIRNTEAFF